This T cell receptor (beta chain) was captured in a study of PD-L1 blockade in urothelial cancer. Study-level information: Patients commenced intravenous atezolizumab, 1,200 mg every 3 weeks, in about 2014. Blood analysis was done at 3 weeks (second dose) and 6 weeks after treatment began.

Germline loops: CDR1 MNHEY, CDR2 SMNVEV (reference sequence). The V end lost 6 bases, the J end lost 2 bases, and 14 bases lay between the germline ends. The CDR3 covers 15 residues. Described time point: peripheral blood 6 weeks after treatment start. Each PCR contained spiked-in synthetic TCR analog templates. Clones were read by immunoSEQ multiplex PCR, and TCRdb kept only the in-frame ones, dropping some. In the table there are approximately 120,000 clones, roughly 86% of which are singletons. V and J are TRBV27 and TRBJ2-1, with D possibly matching TRBD1 (5 bases). Sequences were derived from PBMCs, sampled around atezolizumab (anti-PD-L1) treatment. The TCR sequence derives from a man aged 50 to 59 with urothelial cancer. CDR3 residues: CASRRLGAPYNEQFF. CDR3 sequence (DNA): TGTGCCAGCAGACGCCTAGGGGCCCCCTACAATGAGCAGTTCTTC.